Below are 5 T cell receptor beta chains sequenced from a single sample in a study of blood T cell repertoires in COVID-19. The data were produced by immunoSEQ multiplex PCR, yet TCRdb's version contains in-frame clones alone and is incomplete. The repertoire includes more than 150,000 clones, roughly 82% of them detected once, and 9% to 10% sits in the top ten. Material: peripheral blood. The receptors stem from a woman aged 45-65 years with acute or convalescent COVID-19.

This clone was seen only a few times. The chain employs TRBV10-3 and TRBJ2-2; 7 bases map to TRBD1. Trimming took 0 bases from V and 1 from J; bases not matched to a gene: 11. This CDR3 has 19 residues. Germline CDR1 ENHRY, CDR2 SYGVKD. The CDR3 region is CAISESVIVQGWNTGELFF. DNA for the CDR3: TGTGCCATCAGTGAGTCCGTAATCGTACAGGGGTGGAACACCGGGGAGCTGTTTTTT.

The gene calls are TRBV2 and TRBJ2-5, with D hard to call. The V end lost 2 bases, the J end lost 4 bases, and 11 bases lay between the germline ends. The CDR3 runs 14 residues. CDR1 SNHLY and CDR2 FYNNEI come from the germline V gene. The CDR3 here is CASSESRAGETQYF. The CDR3 coding sequence is TGTGCCAGCAGTGAAAGTCGAGCCGGAGAGACCCAGTACTTC.

The V gene is TRBV7-8, the J gene TRBJ1-6; 8 bases map to TRBD1. The germline CDR1 and CDR2 sequences are SGHVS and FQNEAQ. This CDR3 comprises 15 residues. Trimming took 1 base from V and 7 from J; bases not matched to a gene: 3. The CDR3 sequence: CASSLGQGANSPLHF. CDR3 DNA sequence: TGTGCCAGCAGCTTAGGTCAGGGGGCAAATTCACCCCTCCACTTT.

The chain is built from TRBV5-6 and TRBJ1-6; D call uncertain. The CDR3 has 14 residues. In germline, CDR1 is SGHDT, CDR2 YYEEEE. The ends were cut back, 0 bases at V and 6 bases at J, with 7 bases in the middle. The CDR3 nucleotides read TGTGCCAGCAGCTTGGCCCGGGGTAATTCACCCCTCCACTTT. Translation: CASSLARGNSPLHF.

The V and J genes are TRBV24-1 and TRBJ1-4; the match to TRBD1 covers 9 bases. This CDR3 has 16 amino acids. Germline V gene data show CDR1 as KGHDR and CDR2 as SFDVKD. J gave up 4 bases and V 7 bases, and 9 bases lay outside the gene matches. CDR3 in amino acids: CATSAGDRGSNEKLFF. The CDR3, as DNA: TGTGCCACCAGCGCTGGAGACAGGGGGAGTAATGAAAAACTGTTTTTT.